These 15 T cell receptor beta chains share one sample of origin, sequenced in a study of OX40 agonist ivuxolimab in advanced cancers. The method was the immunoSEQ multiplex PCR assay. TCRdb stores this immuneACCESS table with in-frame sequences only. Part of the clones is absent; in the studies checked, under half of the shortfall reflects unresolved V genes, and no reason is known for the rest. For this sample the table gives around 35,000 clones, of which about 90% were detected only once. 15% to 20% of the sample lies in the top ten. This specimen was CD4+ or CD8+ T cells sorted from blood, taken in a trial of the OX40 agonist ivuxolimab. These receptors all stem from an adult with an advanced solid tumor such as melanoma, head and neck, liver or kidney cancer.

The chain uses TRBV11-3 and TRBJ2-3; 13 positions match TRBD2. CDR1 is SGHNT, CDR2 YENEEA, per germline. V shed 4 bases and J 0 bases; nucleotides not matched to a gene: 4. This CDR3 has 17 amino acids. CDR3 nucleotide sequence: TGTGCCAGCAGCTCAAGACTAGCGGGGGGTAGCACAGATACGCAGTATTTT. Residues: CASSSRLAGGSTDTQYF.

Only one count was recorded for this clone. V and J are TRBV4-3 and TRBJ2-5, with D uncertain. Matching the DNA end better, TRBJ2-7 makes the J call doubtful. CDR3 length: 14 residues. Germline lookup yields CDR1 LGHNA and CDR2 YSLEER. CDR3 bases: TGCGCCAGCAGCCAACGGCAGACCAACTACGAGCAGTACTTC. This gives the protein CASSQRQTNYEQYF.

The chain joins TRBV29-1 to TRBJ2-7; possibly TRBD2 for D (6 bases). The CDR3 totals 13 residues. V lost 3 bases and J 2 bases, leaving 11 bases between the germline ends. CDR1 is SQVTM and CDR2 is ANQGSEA in the germline V gene. The CDR3 here is CSVEGGTPYEQYF. The CDR3 DNA reads as TGCAGCGTTGAGGGGGGAACACCCTACGAGCAGTACTTC.

This chain connects TRBV6-1 to TRBJ2-3; 11 bases agree with TRBD2. The CDR3 sequence is 16 residues long. Germline assignment: CDR1 MNHNS and CDR2 SASEGT. Trimming cost V 2 bases and J 4 bases; bases outside gene matches: 5. In DNA form, the CDR3 reads TGTGCCAGCAGTGAATATCTAGCGGGGGGTCCAGATACGCAGTATTTT. Residues: CASSEYLAGGPDTQYF.

The chain has TRBV30 and TRBJ2-1; D unclear. The germline V gene encodes CDR1 GTSNPN and CDR2 SVGIG (reference sequence). V gave up 0 bases and J gave up 7 bases, with 16 bases separating them. This CDR3 comprises 15 residues. The CDR3: CAWSVPSSPRNEQFF. CDR3 bases: TGTGCCTGGAGTGTACCGAGCTCACCACGGAATGAGCAGTTCTTC.

This clone appeared once. This chain links TRBV27 with TRBJ1-2, with no clear D. Germline lookup yields CDR1 MNHEY and CDR2 SMNVEV (reference sequence). Trimming removed 3 bases from V and 3 bases from J, with 11 bases in between. The CDR3 contains 14 residues. The CDR3 sequence: CASSLSQTHYGYTF. The CDR3 coding sequence is TGTGCCAGCAGTTTGAGCCAAACTCACTATGGCTACACCTTC.

This clone was counted between two and nine times. The chain employs TRBV6-5 and TRBJ1-1; D ambiguous. Deletions cut 3 bases from V and 1 base from J, with 3 bases between. The CDR3 contains 12 residues. Germline V lookup: CDR1 MNHEY, CDR2 SVGAGI. The CDR3 loop is CASSYSNTEAFF. The CDR3 DNA follows: TGTGCCAGCAGTTATTCGAACACTGAAGCTTTCTTT.

The chain uses TRBV27 and TRBJ2-3, with TRBD1 identical over 11 bases. This CDR3 is built from 16 residues. V gave up 5 bases and J gave up 4 bases; unmatched junction bases: 8. Germline V gives CDR1 MNHEY, CDR2 SMNVEV (reference sequence). The CDR3 nucleotides are TGTGCCAGCAGTCCGGGGACAGGGGGGAGTGCAGATACGCAGTATTTT. This encodes CASSPGTGGSADTQYF.

The chain recombines TRBV27 with TRBJ2-1; D remains unclear. This CDR3 is built from 16 residues. Germline V CDR1 and CDR2: MNHEY, SMNVEV (reference sequence). The ends were cut back, 6 bases at V and 0 bases at J, with 15 bases in the middle. The CDR3 coding sequence is TGTGCCAGCAGAGACAATCCCTTCGGCTCCTACAATGAGCAGTTCTTC. This gives the protein CASRDNPFGSYNEQFF.

In its sample, this clone was seen once. The chain combines TRBV4-1 with TRBJ2-1; the D gene is possibly TRBD2 (6 bases). The CDR3 is 15 amino acids. Germline CDR1 and CDR2: MGHRA and YSYEKL. Trimming stripped 0 bases from V and 7 bases from J, with 13 bases between. CDR3 sequence: CASSQDELASNEQFF. Written as DNA, the CDR3 is TGCGCCAGCAGCCAAGATGAGCTAGCGAGTAATGAGCAGTTCTTC.

The rearrangement joins TRBV11-2 to TRBJ2-7, with D possibly matching TRBD1 (6 bases). The germline CDR1 and CDR2 sequences are SGHAT and FQNNGV. This CDR3 spans 14 amino acids. V was cut by 1 base and J by 4 bases, with 11 bases left in between. The CDR3 is CASSLGTVRYEQYF. CDR3 coding DNA: TGTGCCAGCAGCTTAGGGACAGTGAGATACGAGCAGTACTTC.

The chain carries TRBV4-1 and TRBJ2-7; 7 bases fit TRBD1. There are 16 residues in the CDR3. The germline V gene has CDR1 MGHRA and CDR2 YSYEKL. Germline trimming cut 1 base from V and 0 bases from J; bases unmatched to any gene: 6. The chain's CDR3 is CASSQVGTASSYEQYF. The CDR3 DNA reads TGCGCCAGCAGCCAAGTTGGGACAGCAAGCTCCTACGAGCAGTACTTC.

This clone was observed once. The V and J genes are TRBV6-5 and TRBJ2-7; TRBD2 agrees at 12 bases. J gave up 3 bases and V 0 bases, and 3 bases lay outside the gene matches. Germline V lookup: CDR1 MNHEY, CDR2 SVGAGI. This CDR3 region has 16 residues. The CDR3 here is CASSYSSTSGGYEQYF. CDR3 bases: TGTGCCAGCAGTTACTCCTCGACTAGCGGGGGCTACGAGCAGTACTTC.

V and J are TRBV2 and TRBJ1-1, with D possibly TRBD1 on 6 matching bases. This CDR3 comprises 15 residues. Looked up from germline, CDR1 is SNHLY and CDR2 is FYNNEI. V was pared by 3 bases and J by 3 bases, with 14 bases between. The CDR3 sequence is CASSDRGREDTEAFF. The CDR3 DNA sequence: TGTGCCAGCAGTGACAGGGGAAGGGAGGACACTGAAGCTTTCTTT.

CDR3 bases: TGTGCCAGCAGTTTAAACACCGGGACAGGGCTATTCGAGCAGTACTTC. This translates into CASSLNTGTGLFEQYF. The genes are TRBV27 and TRBJ2-7; TRBD1 matches at 9 bases. The length of the CDR3 is 16 residues. V gave up 2 bases and J gave up 6 bases; unmatched junction bases: 11. Germline V gene data show CDR1 as MNHEY and CDR2 as SMNVEV (reference sequence).